Shown below are 31 T cell receptor beta chains from a single sample sequenced in a study of Ad26.COV2.S vaccination and SARS-CoV-2 variants. As to treatment: approximately 18 received Ad26.COV2.S at low or high dose, single or two shots; 5 received placebo; per-sample allocation not given. At day 63 after the first vaccine or placebo injection, samples were drawn. Sequencing used immunoSEQ multiplex PCR; TCRdb keeps in-frame clones, though not all of them. Among about 400,000 clones, 92% were seen once, and the ten largest hold about 1.7%. Sample: peripheral blood, taken in a trial of Ad26.COV2.S vaccine versus placebo. Every receptor here comes from a person between 18 and 60 years old who received the Ad26.COV2.S COVID-19 vaccine or a placebo.

V and J are TRBV11-2 and TRBJ1-1, with a possible D match to TRBD1 (5 bases). The CDR3 extends over 15 amino acids. V lost 0 bases and J 6 bases, leaving 14 bases between the germline ends. Per the germline V gene, CDR1 is SGHAT and CDR2 is FQNNGV. CDR3 DNA sequence: TGTGCCAGCAGCTTAGATATGCGGGGGACTGCTGAAGCTTTCTTT. Translating gives CASSLDMRGTAEAFF.

The chain couples TRBV28 to TRBJ1-4, with a tentative D call TRBD1 (5 bases). From germline, CDR1 is MDHEN and CDR2 SYDVKM. The CDR3 is 14 residues long. V lost 3 bases and J 8 bases, leaving 13 bases between the germline ends. Here the CDR3 reads CASSFSARGEKLFF. The DNA for the CDR3 is TGTGCCAGCAGTTTCTCCGCTCGGGGGGAAAAACTGTTTTTT.

This chain joins TRBV9 and TRBJ1-2; D call uncertain. The V and J ends lost 0 bases and 0 bases respectively, with 6 bases between them. The CDR3 is 14 residues long. Germline V gene sequence: CDR1 SGDLS, CDR2 YYNGEE. The CDR3 loop reads CASSVGPTNYGYTF. The CDR3 DNA reads as TGTGCCAGCAGCGTAGGACCCACTAACTATGGCTACACCTTC.

This sequence joins TRBV4-3 and TRBJ2-2, with TRBD1 matching 9 bases. The ends lost 4 bases at V and 6 bases at J; junction bases unmatched: 15. CDR3 length equals 18 residues. CDR1 and CDR2 from the germline V gene are LGHNA and YSLEER. The CDR3 nucleotides are TGCGCCAGCAGCCCAGCCGGGACAGGGATTTCTCGCGCCGGGGAGCTGTTTTTT. This codes for CASSPAGTGISRAGELFF.

This chain joins TRBV19 and TRBJ1-2; the D is unclear. The CDR3 spans 13 residues. Germline CDR1 is LNHDA and CDR2 is SQIVND (reference sequence). The CDR3: CATRPRVGYGYTF. The CDR3 DNA sequence: TGTGCTACGAGGCCGAGGGTAGGATATGGCTACACCTTC.

The chain carries TRBV5-6 and TRBJ1-2; D is unresolved. Germline CDR1 SGHDT, CDR2 YYEEEE. The CDR3 has 17 amino acids. The V end was cut by 0 bases, the J end by 0 bases, with 15 bases between. CDR3 residues: CASSLVRSTLANYGYTF. The CDR3 DNA reads as TGTGCCAGCAGCTTGGTCCGGTCGACATTAGCTAACTATGGCTACACCTTC.

The chain links TRBV29-1 to TRBJ1-2; tentative D call: TRBD1 (5 bases). Looked up from germline, CDR1 is SQVTM and CDR2 is ANQGSEA. The CDR3 consists of 15 residues. The V end was cut by 3 bases, the J end by 2 bases, with 16 bases between. The CDR3 bases are TGCAGCGTTGATCGGAGTTCAGGGTCCAACTATGGCTACACCTTC. Translation gives CSVDRSSGSNYGYTF.

The chain carries TRBV5-8 and TRBJ2-5; a possible D gene is TRBD2 (5 bases). CDR3 length equals 16 residues. The V end lost 6 bases, the J end lost 5 bases, and 23 bases lay between the germline ends. CDR1 and CDR2 (germline): SGHTS, YDEGEE. CDR3 coding DNA: TGTGCCAGCACGTCCGACGGAGGCGTTTTCGGGGAGACCCAGTACTTC. It codes for CASTSDGGVFGETQYF.

This clone showed up just a few times. This chain links TRBV28 with TRBJ2-3; D is ambiguous. Looked up from germline, CDR1 is MDHEN and CDR2 is SYDVKM. CDR3 length: 14 amino acids. Trimming removed 8 bases at V and 2 bases at J, with 14 bases between. DNA for the CDR3: TGTGCCAGCGGCCGGACGGCCGTCACAGATACGCAGTATTTT. Its protein product is CASGRTAVTDTQYF.

The chain has TRBV7-9 and TRBJ1-4; 12 bases match TRBD1. V lost 6 bases to trimming and J lost 3 bases; unmatched junction nucleotides: 11. The CDR3 is made up of 18 amino acids. Germline CDR1 and CDR2: SEHNR and FQNEAQ (reference sequence). In nucleotides, the CDR3 is TGTGCCAGCAGTACCGGGACAGGGGGCGTCCGCCCTAATGAAAAACTGTTTTTT. Translated, it gives CASSTGTGGVRPNEKLFF. The full variable domain, completed using reference TRBV7-9 and TRBJ1-4, is DTGVSQNPRHKITKRGQNVTFRCDPISEHNRLYWYRQTLGQGPEFLTYFQNEAQLEKSRLLSDRFSAERPKGSFSTLEIQRTEQGDSAMYLCASSTGTGGVRPNEKLFFGSGTQLSVL.

The chain recombines TRBV7-8 with TRBJ2-2; D gene uncertain. The CDR3 sequence is 15 residues long. The germline CDR1 and CDR2 sequences are SGHVS and FQNEAQ. Between the trimmed V and J ends, which lost 3 bases and 7 bases, there was a span of 15 bases. The CDR3 sequence is CASSFGQQVVGELFF. The CDR3 DNA reads TGTGCCAGCAGCTTTGGGCAGCAGGTTGTCGGGGAGCTGTTTTTT.

CDR3 loop: CASSYSFGGNQPQHF. CDR3 coding DNA: TGTGCCAGCAGTTACTCTTTCGGGGGAAATCAGCCCCAGCATTTT. V is TRBV6-2 or TRBV6-3 and J is TRBJ1-5; possibly TRBD1 for D (5 bases). This CDR3 comprises 15 residues. Germline V lookup: CDR1 MNHEY, CDR2 SVGEGT. With 0 bases removed from V and 4 bases from J, the gap between germline ends came to 10 bases.

CDR3 in amino acids: CASSAGGHLEQFF. Written as DNA, the CDR3 is TGTGCCAGCAGCGCGGGGGGGCATCTTGAGCAGTTCTTC. The chain is built from TRBV7-2 and TRBJ2-1; 9 bases align to TRBD2. Trimming at V came to 5 bases and at J to 9 bases, leaving 5 bases not matched to a gene. In germline, CDR1 is SGHTA, CDR2 FQGNSA. The CDR3 totals 13 residues.

The CDR3 bases are TGTGCCAGCAGCGTACATCCGCGGGGTATGATAGATACGCAGTATTTT. Amino acids: CASSVHPRGMIDTQYF. The chain recombines TRBV9 with TRBJ2-3, with D possibly TRBD2 on 6 matching bases. CDR1 is SGDLS and CDR2 is YYNGEE in the germline V gene. Between the trimmed V and J ends, which lost 1 base and 5 bases, there was a span of 17 bases. The CDR3 runs to 16 residues.

The chain recombines TRBV9 with TRBJ1-3; D possibly corresponds to TRBD1 (5 bases). The CDR3 covers 15 residues. Germline V gives CDR1 SGDLS, CDR2 YYNGEE. The germline V and J ends were trimmed by 1 base and 0 bases, with 8 bases remaining between them. The CDR3 nucleotides are TGTGCCAGCAGCGTACTAGGGGTCTCTGGAAACACCATATATTTT. It codes for CASSVLGVSGNTIYF.

This chain connects TRBV6-1 to TRBJ2-2; D is unclear. The germline CDR1 and CDR2 sequences are MNHNS and SASEGT. CDR3 length: 16 residues. V shed 2 bases and J shed 5 bases, with 15 bases lying between them. The CDR3: CASSETSGPETGELFF. The CDR3 nucleotides read TGTGCCAGCAGTGAAACATCCGGACCTGAGACCGGGGAGCTGTTTTTT.

The chain is built from TRBV5-1 and TRBJ2-7; perhaps TRBD2 as D (7 bases). Germline CDR1 SGHRS, CDR2 YFSETQ. CDR3 length: 16 residues. The V end was cut by 4 bases, the J end by 1 base, with 18 bases between. CDR3 sequence reads: CASSRAGRGGSYEQYF. CDR3 bases: TGCGCCAGCAGCCGGGCGGGCAGGGGAGGGTCCTACGAGCAGTACTTC.

The chain joins TRBV6-5 to TRBJ2-2; D is ambiguous. The CDR3 contains 13 residues. Germline V gene lookup returns CDR1 MNHEY and CDR2 SVGAGI. V lost 6 bases, J lost 1 base, and 6 bases lay in between. CDR3 sequence (DNA): TGTGCCAGCAGCTTTAAGAACACCGGGGAGCTGTTTTTT. Residues: CASSFKNTGELFF.

V is TRBV19 and J is TRBJ1-5; possible D gene TRBD1, 5 bases. Trimming stripped 1 base from V and 5 bases from J, with 15 bases between. This CDR3 region has 16 residues. Looked up from germline, CDR1 is LNHDA and CDR2 is SQIVND (reference sequence). CDR3 bases: TGTGCCAGTAGTATAGTCTGGAGGGGAGGGGATCAGCCCCAGCATTTT. This codes for CASSIVWRGGDQPQHF.

This chain uses TRBV7-2 with TRBJ1-5, with D perhaps matching TRBD1 (6 bases). V lost 1 base to trimming and J lost 10 bases, with 11 bases between them. CDR1 and CDR2 (germline): SGHTA, FQGNSA. The CDR3 totals 13 residues. Here the CDR3 reads CASSLGRGRPQHF. CDR3 sequence (DNA): TGTGCCAGCAGCTTAGGCAGGGGCAGACCCCAGCATTTT.

V is TRBV9 and J is TRBJ2-7, with D perhaps TRBD2 (6 bases). The CDR3 length is 13 residues. CDR1 and CDR2 from the germline V gene are SGDLS and YYNGEE. The ends were cut back, 4 bases at V and 2 bases at J, with 10 bases in the middle. The CDR3 sequence: CASSRSGAYEQYF. CDR3 in DNA: TGTGCCAGCAGCCGATCGGGAGCCTACGAGCAGTACTTC.

This sequence joins TRBV7-9 and TRBJ2-3; D is unresolved. The CDR3 spans 16 residues. V was shortened by 2 bases and J by 4 bases, with 16 bases between the two germline ends. The germline CDR1 and CDR2 sequences are SEHNR and FQNEAQ (reference sequence). The CDR3 DNA sequence: TGTGCCAGCAGCTTATTTAGTCTAGGTCGGCCAGATACGCAGTATTTT. Protein product: CASSLFSLGRPDTQYF.

This chain uses TRBV2 with TRBJ1-2, with a possible D match to TRBD1 (5 bases). CDR1 and CDR2 from the germline V gene are SNHLY and FYNNEI. This CDR3 has 15 residues. The V gene lost 5 bases and the J gene lost 3 bases, with 16 bases spanning the gap. The CDR3 DNA follows: TGTGCCAGCAGTTCAGCCCGGGGCGAATACTATGGCTACACCTTC. Residues: CASSSARGEYYGYTF.

CDR3 residues: CASSPTGPEQYF. CDR3 coding DNA: TGTGCCAGCTCTCCGACAGGGCCCGAGCAGTACTTC. The chain employs TRBV18 and TRBJ2-7, with TRBD1 identical over 7 bases. The CDR3 runs 12 residues. The germline CDR1 and CDR2 sequences are KGHSH and LQKENI. V dropped 6 bases and J dropped 6; count of bases not matched to a gene: 5.

This clone is a singleton in its sample. J is TRBJ2-7 and V is TRBV12-3 or TRBV12-4, with 9 bases identical to TRBD2. The CDR3 totals 13 residues. Germline trimming cut 5 bases from V and 2 bases from J; bases unmatched to any gene: 1. Here the CDR3 DNA reads TGTGCCAGCAGTCGCGGGGGGGCCTACGAGCAGTACTTC. Its translation is CASSRGGAYEQYF.

The chain uses TRBV27 and TRBJ1-1; D unresolved. V gave up 0 bases and J gave up 4 bases, with 9 bases separating them. The CDR3 runs 14 residues. Germline V lookup: CDR1 MNHEY, CDR2 SMNVEV (reference sequence). The CDR3, as DNA: TGTGCCAGCAGTTTATCAGGGAGGTTCACTGAAGCTTTCTTT. It encodes CASSLSGRFTEAFF.

The genes are TRBV3-1 (or the pseudogene TRBV3-2) and TRBJ2-5; possible D gene TRBD2, 5 bases. The CDR3 totals 14 residues. Germline CDR1 is LGHDT and CDR2 is YNNKEL (reference sequence). Trimming cost V 1 base and J 1 base, with 7 bases left between them. The CDR3 loop is CASSQGGSQETQYF. CDR3 in DNA: TGTGCCAGCAGCCAAGGAGGGTCCCAAGAGACCCAGTACTTC.

V usage is TRBV5-1 and J usage is TRBJ2-2, with unresolved D. The CDR3 has 13 residues. CDR1 is SGHRS, CDR2 YFSETQ, per germline. V lost 0 bases and J 7 bases, leaving 7 bases between the germline ends. The CDR3 loop reads CASSLAGYGELFF. CDR3 bases: TGCGCCAGCAGCTTGGCAGGATACGGGGAGCTGTTTTTT.

V is TRBV30 and J is TRBJ1-1, with 7 bases lining up with TRBD1. The CDR3 covers 15 residues. Per germline, CDR1 GTSNPN and CDR2 SVGIG (reference sequence). V shed 3 bases, J shed 1 base, and the junction held 8 bases outside the gene matches. Here the CDR3 reads CAWSRAGGKNTEAFF. The CDR3 DNA reads TGTGCCTGGAGCAGGGCAGGGGGGAAGAACACTGAAGCTTTCTTT.

The chain carries TRBV28 and TRBJ1-2; D gene unclear. Per germline, CDR1 MDHEN and CDR2 SYDVKM. With 6 bases removed from V and 0 bases from J, the gap between germline ends came to 17 bases. The CDR3 runs 16 residues. The CDR3 region is CASRPTRTLANYGYTF. The DNA for the CDR3 is TGTGCCAGCAGACCTACCCGGACTCTAGCTAACTATGGCTACACCTTC.

This clone has only one observation. This rearrangement joins TRBV3-1 (or the pseudogene TRBV3-2) to TRBJ2-1; D may be TRBD1 (6 bases). The CDR3 contains 17 residues. Germline loops: CDR1 LGHDT, CDR2 YNNKEL (reference sequence). The V and J ends lost 3 bases and 4 bases respectively, with 19 bases between them. CDR3 sequence (DNA): TGTGCCAGCAGCCATCTGGGGAGACAGGTAGAATACAATGAGCAGTTCTTC. This translates into CASSHLGRQVEYNEQFF.